The 20 T cell receptor beta chains below were found in one sample sequenced in a study of T cells after yellow fever vaccination. A single record per CDR3 protein comes from TCRdb applying MiXCR to the 5' RACE reads. Found here are fewer than 400,000 distinct CDR3 sequences, 6.2% of them singletons; the top ten hold roughly 15%. Specimen: PBMCs, collected 5 days after the yellow fever booster vaccination. These receptors originate from a man aged 30-40 years who received the YFV17D yellow fever vaccine.

J is TRBJ2-1 and V is TRBV6-2 or TRBV6-3; D unresolved. CDR1 MNHEY and CDR2 SVGEGT come from the germline V gene. The V end lost 2 bases, the J end lost 5 bases, and 10 bases lay between the germline ends. This CDR3 is built from 14 residues. The CDR3 nucleotides are TGTGCCAGCAGTTACGTCCTAGGTAACAATGAGCAGTTCTTC. Translation: CASSYVLGNNEQFF.

The gene calls are TRBV11-3 and TRBJ2-1, with a weak D call TRBD2 (6 bases). Germline loops: CDR1 SGHNT, CDR2 YENEEA. V was trimmed by 5 bases and J by 8 bases, leaving 22 bases between them. CDR3 length equals 16 residues. For the CDR3, the DNA is TGTGCCAGCAGCCTCCCTCCGGGAGAAGGGCCCTATGAGCAGTTCTTC. Its translation: CASSLPPGEGPYEQFF. The complete variable domain, with remaining parts taken from reference TRBV11-3 and TRBJ2-1, reads EAGVVQSPRYKIIEKKQPVAFWCNPISGHNTLYWYLQNLGQGPELLIRYENEEAVDDSQLPKDRFSAERLKGVDSTLKIQPAELGDSAVYLCASSLPPGEGPYEQFFGPGTRLTVL.

This clonotype was observed a handful of times. The chain employs TRBV29-1 and TRBJ1-2; D is unclear. The CDR3 sequence is 14 residues long. Trimming shortened V by 4 bases and J by 2 bases, and 14 bases separated the two germline ends. The germline CDR1 and CDR2 sequences are SQVTM and ANQGSEA. CDR3 in DNA: TGCAGCGTTGGGACGGCAAATAAGAACTATGGCTACACCTTC. This sequence encodes CSVGTANKNYGYTF. Filled out from reference TRBV29-1 and TRBJ1-2, the complete variable domain reads SAVISQKPSRDICQRGTSLTIQCQVDSQVTMMFWYRQQPGQSLTLIATANQGSEATYESGFVIDKFPISRPNLTFSTLTVSNMSPEDSSIYLCSVGTANKNYGYTFGSGTRLTVV.

The chain recombines TRBV18 with TRBJ2-1; TRBD2 matches at 10 bases. Germline-derived CDR1 and CDR2 are KGHSH and LQKENI. The CDR3 runs 15 residues. Germline trimming cut 2 bases from V and 9 bases from J; bases unmatched to any gene: 7. CDR3: CASSPGASGSGEQFF. CDR3 nucleotide sequence: TGTGCCAGCTCACCAGGGGCTAGCGGGAGCGGTGAGCAGTTCTTC.

This clonotype was found many times. The chain employs TRBV10-3 and TRBJ2-1, with 15 bases lining up with TRBD2. This CDR3 is 16 amino acids long. V dropped 6 bases and J dropped 5; count of bases not matched to a gene: 5. Per the germline V gene, CDR1 is ENHRY and CDR2 is SYGVKD. As DNA, the CDR3 is TGTGCCATCAGACCCGGGACTAGCGGGAGGAACAATGAGCAGTTCTTC. Translation gives CAIRPGTSGRNNEQFF.

The CDR3 spells CASSVAPQGSSYNEQFF. CDR3 in DNA: TGTGCCAGCAGCGTAGCTCCTCAGGGGAGCTCCTACAATGAGCAGTTCTTC. The chain joins TRBV9 to TRBJ2-1, with D tentatively TRBD1 (6 bases). The length of the CDR3 is 17 residues. V lost 0 bases and J lost 0, with 13 bases in between. Germline CDR1 and CDR2: SGDLS and YYNGEE.

The V and J genes are TRBV5-1 and TRBJ1-1; 9 nucleotides match TRBD1. Trimming at V came to 0 bases and at J to 5 bases, leaving 5 bases not matched to a gene. Germline V gene lookup returns CDR1 SGHRS and CDR2 YFSETQ. This CDR3 is built from 15 residues. CDR3 DNA sequence: TGCGCCAGCAGCTTGGGGACAGGGGTGATGACTGAAGCTTTCTTT. As protein: CASSLGTGVMTEAFF. The full variable domain, rest sourced from reference TRBV5-1 and TRBJ1-1, is KAGVTQTPRYLIKTRGQQVTLSCSPISGHRSVSWYQQTPGQGLQFLFEYFSETQRNKGNFPGRFSGRQFSNSRSEMNVSTLELGDSALYLCASSLGTGVMTEAFFGQGTRLTVV.

V gene TRBV24-1 combines with J gene TRBJ2-2, with 12 bases fitting TRBD2. The CDR3 contains 20 residues. Germline lookup yields CDR1 KGHDR and CDR2 SFDVKD. With V trimmed by 2 bases and J by 1 base, 10 bases remained unmatched. The CDR3 region has the DNA TGTGCCACCAGTGATTACCTCACCGGGACTAGCGGGCGGAACACCGGGGAGCTGTTTTTT. Amino acids: CATSDYLTGTSGRNTGELFF.

This clonotype was seen a handful of times. Here the CDR3 reads CSAPPSGPTDTQYF. The DNA of the CDR3 is TGCAGTGCACCCCCTAGCGGGCCCACAGATACGCAGTATTTT. The chain recombines TRBV20-1 with TRBJ2-3; 8 positions agree with TRBD2. Germline trimming cut 6 bases from V and 2 bases from J; bases unmatched to any gene: 7. Germline V gives CDR1 DFQATT, CDR2 SNEGSKA (reference sequence). This CDR3 contains 14 residues.

This clonotype was counted ten times or more. The genes are TRBV5-5 and TRBJ2-1; 7 nucleotides line up with TRBD1. This CDR3 has 17 residues. Germline V lookup: CDR1 SGHKS, CDR2 YYEKEE (reference sequence). The V gene end was trimmed by 4 bases and the J gene end by 0 bases; junction bases not matched to a gene: 10. Here the CDR3 reads CASSIDDRDPSYNEQFF. DNA of the CDR3: TGTGCCAGCAGCATCGACGACAGGGACCCCTCCTACAATGAGCAGTTCTTC. Filled out from reference TRBV5-5 and TRBJ2-1, the complete variable domain reads DAGVTQSPTHLIKTRGQQVTLRCSPISGHKSVSWYQQVLGQGPQFIFQYYEKEERGRGNFPDRFSARQFPNYSSELNVNALLLGDSALYLCASSIDDRDPSYNEQFFGPGTRLTVL.

In its sample, this clonotype was seen many times. This chain joins TRBV5-1 and TRBJ2-5; 9 positions match TRBD1. Losses at the gene ends were 5 bases for V and 8 bases for J; bases not matched to a gene: 13. There are 15 residues in the CDR3. The germline gives CDR1 SGHRS, CDR2 YFSETQ. CDR3 protein: CASSYSGTGMDTQYF. The CDR3 DNA reads TGCGCCAGCAGTTATTCCGGGACAGGGATGGATACCCAGTACTTC.

There are many counts of this clonotype. The chain uses TRBV19 and TRBJ2-5; TRBD1 agrees at 9 bases. J lost 5 bases, V lost 7 bases, and 8 bases had no gene match. Germline V gene lookup returns CDR1 LNHDA and CDR2 SQIVND (reference sequence). This CDR3 spans 14 amino acids. CDR3 DNA sequence: TGTGCCAGTACTCCGACAGGGGGTGATGAGACCCAGTACTTC. Protein sequence: CASTPTGGDETQYF.

This clonotype was seen a handful of times. The genes are TRBV7-9 and TRBJ1-6, with 10 nucleotides matching TRBD1. Trimming at V came to 5 bases and at J to 7 bases, leaving 8 bases not matched to a gene. Germline V gives CDR1 SEHNR, CDR2 FQNEAQ (reference sequence). The CDR3 contains 16 residues. The CDR3 spells CASSPDRGPMNSPLHF. CDR3 DNA sequence: TGTGCCAGCAGCCCCGACAGGGGGCCGATGAATTCACCCCTCCACTTT.

This clonotype was seen repeatedly, ten times or more. The V and J genes are TRBV7-2 and TRBJ2-7; no firm D call. The CDR3 contains 13 residues. Germline V CDR1 and CDR2: SGHTA, FQGNSA. The V gene lost 1 base and the J gene lost 2 bases, with 6 bases spanning the gap. The chain's CDR3 is CASSLGATYEQYF. The CDR3, as DNA: TGTGCCAGCAGCTTAGGGGCGACCTACGAGCAGTACTTC.

This clonotype was seen a handful of times. The V and J genes are TRBV20-1 and TRBJ2-1; no reliable D call. V lost 2 bases to trimming and J lost 5 bases, with 4 bases between them. Germline V CDR1 and CDR2: DFQATT, SNEGSKA (reference sequence). The CDR3 extends over 11 amino acids. Here the CDR3 DNA reads TGCAGTGCTAGAATGAACAATGAGCAGTTCTTC. Amino acid sequence: CSARMNNEQFF.

This clonotype was counted many times. The chain carries TRBV18 and TRBJ2-7; perhaps TRBD1 as D (5 bases). Trimming took 0 bases from V and 4 from J, leaving 13 bases between them. This CDR3 contains 15 residues. CDR1 KGHSH and CDR2 LQKENI come from the germline V gene. Written as DNA, the CDR3 is TGTGCCAGCTCACCACCGGGCAGGGCCTCGTACGAGCAGTACTTC. As protein: CASSPPGRASYEQYF.

This clonotype was picked up many times. V usage is TRBV12-3 or TRBV12-4 and J usage is TRBJ1-6, with TRBD1 identical over 7 bases. J lost 5 bases, V lost 4 bases, and 2 bases had no gene match. The CDR3 contains 14 residues. The CDR3 protein is CASSSGQNNSPLHF. CDR3 bases: TGTGCCAGCAGTTCGGGACAGAATAATTCACCCCTCCACTTT.

This clonotype was counted a few times. CDR3 nucleotides: TGTGCCACCAGCAGCCCCGGGCCCGGCGAGGTGGACGAGCAGTACTTC. This sequence encodes CATSSPGPGEVDEQYF. This chain joins TRBV15 and TRBJ2-7; D is uncertain. In germline, CDR1 is LNHNV, CDR2 YYDKDF (reference sequence). The length of the CDR3 is 16 residues. Between the trimmed V and J ends, which lost 3 bases and 5 bases, there was a span of 20 bases.

V usage is TRBV5-1 and J usage is TRBJ2-1; D is perhaps TRBD1 (5 bases). CDR1 is SGHRS, CDR2 YFSETQ, per germline. With 0 bases removed from V and 2 bases from J, the gap between germline ends came to 6 bases. The CDR3 loop spans 14 amino acids. The CDR3, as DNA: TGCGCCAGCAGCTTGGGACAGACCTACAATGAGCAGTTCTTC. Translation: CASSLGQTYNEQFF.

This clonotype showed up just a few times. The chain recombines TRBV19 with TRBJ2-7; possibly TRBD1 for D (6 bases). CDR1 is LNHDA, CDR2 SQIVND, per germline (reference sequence). Trimming removed 6 bases from V and 4 bases from J, with 16 bases in between. This CDR3 contains 14 residues. The CDR3 region is CASRDRDKSYEQYF. The CDR3 region has the DNA TGTGCCAGTAGGGATCGGGACAAGTCGTACGAGCAGTACTTC.